This TCR beta chain was identified during a study of blood T cell repertoires in COVID-19. As processed by the authors: Scientists estimated how many nucleated cells there were by amplifying reference gene primers. The repertoire was sequenced with immunoSEQ multiplex PCR; TCRdb's copy has only in-frame clones and lacks some. That table gives V, J and clone size, and the DNA gave D and trimming. The table lists about 260,000 clones, roughly 84% of them singletons. CDR3 length equals 12 residues. The germline CDR1 and CDR2 sequences are KGHSH and LQKENI. The V end was cut by 3 bases, the J end by 6 bases, with 8 bases between.

The sample taken for sequencing was peripheral blood. This chain uses TRBV18 with TRBJ2-5; D possibly corresponds to TRBD2 (5 bases). The origin of this receptor is a man aged 55 to 70 with acute or convalescent COVID-19. CDR3 residues: CASSPDGKTQYF. The CDR3 region has the DNA TGTGCCAGCTCACCTGACGGGAAGACCCAGTACTTC.